These 31 T cell receptor beta chains originate from one sample sequenced in a study of T-cell memory formation after mild COVID-19. TCRdb reanalysed the 5' RACE reads using MiXCR and keeps one entry per CDR3 protein. The table shows roughly 120,000 distinct CDR3 sequences, with around a sixth occurring only once. Sequencing input: PBMCs or a T cell subset sorted from them (not recorded which). The receptors originated from an adult woman who had mild COVID-19 (a few samples of this study predate the infection). Cell type and time point are not known.

Only a few counts were recorded for this clonotype. This rearrangement joins TRBV19 to TRBJ2-1, with 8 bases identical to TRBD1. This CDR3 region has 13 residues. V shed 7 bases, J shed 8 bases, and the junction held 7 bases outside the gene matches. Per the germline V gene, CDR1 is LNHDA and CDR2 is SQIVND (reference sequence). The CDR3 reads CASTYRGSDEQFF. The CDR3 region has the DNA TGTGCCAGTACTTACAGGGGGAGCGATGAGCAGTTCTTC. The full variable domain, with the rest looked up from reference TRBV19 and TRBJ2-1, is DGGITQSPKYLFRKEGQNVTLSCEQNLNHDAMYWYRQDPGQGLRLIYYSQIVNDFQKGDIAEGYSVSREKKESFPLTVTSAQKNPTAFYLCASTYRGSDEQFFGPGTRLTVL.

V usage is TRBV7-9 and J usage is TRBJ1-1, with D perhaps TRBD1 (5 bases). CDR3 length: 16 amino acids. The V end was cut by 4 bases, the J end by 2 bases, with 17 bases between. Germline V lookup: CDR1 SEHNR, CDR2 FQNEAQ (reference sequence). The CDR3 loop is CASSSLLHGGNTEAFF. CDR3 in DNA: TGTGCCAGCAGCTCGTTGTTACACGGGGGTAACACTGAAGCTTTCTTT. The full variable domain, with the rest looked up from reference TRBV7-9 and TRBJ1-1, is DTGVSQNPRHKITKRGQNVTFRCDPISEHNRLYWYRQTLGQGPEFLTYFQNEAQLEKSRLLSDRFSAERPKGSFSTLEIQRTEQGDSAMYLCASSSLLHGGNTEAFFGQGTRLTVV.

The chain carries TRBV6-6 and TRBJ2-5; no definite D call. V was shortened by 0 bases and J by 1 base, with 6 bases between the two germline ends. Germline values: CDR1 MNHNY, CDR2 SVGAGI (reference sequence). CDR3 length equals 14 residues. The CDR3 bases are TGTGCCAGCAGTTACTCTATCGCCCAAGAGACCCAGTACTTC. Translated: CASSYSIAQETQYF.

The J gene is TRBJ2-3, the V gene TRBV24-1; 7 nucleotides line up with TRBD1. Losses at the gene ends were 1 base for V and 5 bases for J; bases not matched to a gene: 2. Germline V gene sequence: CDR1 KGHDR, CDR2 SFDVKD. The CDR3 spans 14 residues. CDR3 amino acids: CATSDLQGRDTQYF. The CDR3 bases are TGTGCCACCAGTGATTTACAGGGGAGAGATACGCAGTATTTT.

This clonotype has a handful of counts. The chain links TRBV5-1 to TRBJ2-5; D perhaps matches TRBD2 (6 bases). Trimming stripped 3 bases from V and 3 bases from J, with 12 bases between. This CDR3 comprises 14 residues. Germline V gene data show CDR1 as SGHRS and CDR2 as YFSETQ. Written as DNA, the CDR3 is TGCGCCAGCAGCTCAACTAGCACCGAAGAGACCCAGTACTTC. Its translation is CASSSTSTEETQYF.

This clonotype was seen a handful of times. The rearrangement links TRBV12-3 or TRBV12-4 to TRBJ1-1; D gene ambiguous. The length of the CDR3 is 13 residues. V lost 6 bases and J 5 bases, leaving 13 bases between the germline ends. DNA for the CDR3: TGTGCCAGCAGCCTGATGGGGAGGACTGAAGCTTTCTTT. This sequence encodes CASSLMGRTEAFF.

The table lists this clonotype with a few counts. The CDR3 here is CASSLSPRDEQYF. The CDR3 DNA is TGTGCCAGCAGTTTAAGCCCGCGGGACGAGCAGTACTTC. The chain is built from TRBV27 and TRBJ2-7, with D possibly matching TRBD2 (5 bases). CDR3 size: 13 residues. Per the germline V gene, CDR1 is MNHEY and CDR2 is SMNVEV (reference sequence). Trimming pared 2 bases from V and 5 bases from J, leaving 10 bases between.

This clonotype has only a few counts. The rearrangement joins TRBV7-2 to TRBJ1-1, with 7 bases identical to TRBD1. The CDR3 is 13 residues long. V trimming: 5 bases; J trimming: 5 bases; junction bases outside the gene matches: 5. The germline V gene has CDR1 SGHTA and CDR2 FQGNSA. This CDR3 reads CASSDQGGTEAFF. The CDR3 coding sequence is TGTGCCAGCAGCGACCAGGGGGGAACTGAAGCTTTCTTT.

The chain recombines TRBV6-5 with TRBJ2-1; D is perhaps TRBD2 (7 bases). Germline CDR1 MNHEY, CDR2 SVGAGI. The CDR3 length is 17 residues. The ends were cut back, 0 bases at V and 4 bases at J, with 16 bases in the middle. As DNA, the CDR3 is TGTGCCAGCAGTTACTCGGGGGGCGGGAGCGCGTACAATGAGCAGTTCTTC. It is translated as CASSYSGGGSAYNEQFF.

This clonotype was found a few times. The chain is built from TRBV7-2 and TRBJ1-2; 10 nucleotides agree with TRBD1. Germline V lookup: CDR1 SGHTA, CDR2 FQGNSA. V gave up 5 bases and J gave up 4 bases; unmatched junction bases: 4. The CDR3 extends over 14 amino acids. CDR3 nucleotide sequence: TGTGCCAGCAGCCGGGACAGGGGAAGCTATGGCTACACCTTC. Translating it yields CASSRDRGSYGYTF.

This clonotype was detected only a few times. The rearrangement joins TRBV29-1 to TRBJ1-2; D is unclear. With 6 bases removed from V and 4 bases from J, the gap between germline ends came to 12 bases. Germline V lookup: CDR1 SQVTM, CDR2 ANQGSEA. This CDR3 contains 12 residues. The CDR3 here is CSVVDGFYGYTF. The CDR3 DNA sequence: TGCAGCGTCGTTGACGGATTCTATGGCTACACCTTC.

The rearrangement joins TRBV5-1 to TRBJ2-3, with a weak D call TRBD2 (7 bases). V was trimmed by 0 bases and J by 4 bases, leaving 15 bases between them. CDR1 and CDR2 (germline): SGHRS, YFSETQ. This CDR3 comprises 16 residues. The CDR3, as DNA: TGCGCCAGCAGCTTGGAGGGGGGGCGAACGGCAGATACGCAGTATTTT. Its protein is CASSLEGGRTADTQYF.

This clonotype has a handful of counts. The chain links TRBV7-6 to TRBJ2-5; 10 bases match TRBD2. Germline values: CDR1 SGHVS, CDR2 FNYEAQ. This CDR3 has 16 amino acids. V was clipped by 1 base and J by 0 bases; unmatched bases: 2. As DNA, the CDR3 is TGTGCCAGCAGCTTAGAAGCGGGGGGGCACCAAGAGACCCAGTACTTC. This codes for CASSLEAGGHQETQYF.

This clonotype was seen ten or more times. The chain carries TRBV6-2 or TRBV6-3 and TRBJ2-7; TRBD2 aligns across 11 bases. With V trimmed by 2 bases and J by 0 bases, 0 bases remained unmatched. The CDR3 totals 15 residues. CDR1 and CDR2 (germline): MNHEY, SVGEGT. This chain's CDR3 is CASSYGTSGSYEQYF. CDR3 coding DNA: TGTGCCAGCAGTTACGGGACTAGCGGCTCCTACGAGCAGTACTTC.

The chain recombines TRBV12-3 or TRBV12-4 with TRBJ2-1; D is possibly TRBD1 (5 bases). Deletions cut 2 bases from V and 4 bases from J, with 12 bases between. The CDR3 spans 15 residues. DNA of the CDR3: TGTGCCAGCAGTTTATTGGCTACAGGATACAATGAGCAGTTCTTC. It encodes CASSLLATGYNEQFF.

This clonotype was seen a handful of times. J is TRBJ1-2 and V is TRBV20-1; TRBD1 matches at 8 bases. The CDR3 has 13 residues. The V gene end was trimmed by 1 base and the J gene end by 4 bases; junction bases not matched to a gene: 2. The germline CDR1 and CDR2 sequences are DFQATT and SNEGSKA (reference sequence). Here the CDR3 reads CSARGQGIYGYTF. In DNA, the CDR3 is TGCAGTGCTAGAGGACAGGGGATCTATGGCTACACCTTC.

This clonotype has at least ten counts. This chain links TRBV7-3 with TRBJ2-7; TRBD1 agrees at 9 bases. V dropped 5 bases and J dropped 3; count of bases not matched to a gene: 2. The CDR3 has 13 amino acids. Germline CDR1 reads SGHTA; CDR2 reads FQGTGA. This chain's CDR3 is CASSPDRGYEQYF. In nucleotides, the CDR3 is TGTGCCAGCAGCCCGGACAGGGGCTACGAGCAGTACTTC.

DNA of the CDR3: TGCAGTGCTAGAAAGACAGGGGGCGATGCCGGGGAGCTGTTTTTT. Translating gives CSARKTGGDAGELFF. The chain couples TRBV20-1 to TRBJ2-2; 10 bases are shared with TRBD1. Germline loops: CDR1 DFQATT, CDR2 SNEGSKA (reference sequence). The CDR3 contains 15 residues. The V gene end was trimmed by 2 bases and the J gene end by 6 bases; junction bases not matched to a gene: 6.

The chain recombines TRBV12-3 or TRBV12-4 with TRBJ2-7, with D unclear. CDR3 size: 14 residues. Trimming cost V 3 bases and J 2 bases, with 11 bases left between them. The CDR3 nucleotides read TGTGCCAGCAGTTTGGAACAGTTACCCTACGAGCAGTACTTC. It codes for CASSLEQLPYEQYF.

This clonotype was detected only a few times. The chain couples TRBV4-2 to TRBJ2-7, with D possibly being TRBD1 or TRBD2 (5 bases each). The V gene's germline CDR1 is LGHNA and CDR2 YNFKEQ. Trimming left V 0 bases short and J 12 bases short, with 18 bases between. CDR3 size: 14 residues. The CDR3 DNA follows: TGTGCCAGCAGCCAAGATGACAGTTTCGGGACCCTGTACTTC. It codes for CASSQDDSFGTLYF.

Only a few counts were recorded for this clonotype. This chain joins TRBV27 and TRBJ2-7, with a possible D match to TRBD1 (6 bases). The CDR3 is 15 amino acids. The V and J ends lost 0 bases and 3 bases respectively, with 12 bases between them. CDR1 and CDR2 from the germline V gene are MNHEY and SMNVEV (reference sequence). Here the CDR3 DNA reads TGTGCCAGCAGTTTATCGGACAGAGACCTCTACGAGCAGTACTTC. Residues: CASSLSDRDLYEQYF.

This clonotype appeared a few times. The chain joins TRBV6-2 or TRBV6-3 to TRBJ2-1; 7 bases match TRBD1. V dropped 6 bases and J dropped 6; count of bases not matched to a gene: 14. The CDR3 sequence is 16 residues long. In germline, CDR1 is MNHEY, CDR2 SVGEGT. CDR3 region: CASRKTGFPMTNEQFF. CDR3 coding DNA: TGTGCCAGCAGAAAGACAGGGTTCCCCATGACCAATGAGCAGTTCTTC.

The chain is built from TRBV12-3 or TRBV12-4 and TRBJ2-1; TRBD2 matches 8 bases. The CDR3 sequence is 15 residues long. Trimming cost V 1 base and J 4 bases; bases outside gene matches: 3. CDR3 DNA: TGTGCCAGCAGTTTAGTAGCTAGCGGGTACAATGAGCAGTTCTTC. Translation: CASSLVASGYNEQFF.

The J gene is TRBJ2-7, the V gene TRBV7-2, with D maybe TRBD2 (6 bases). CDR3 length: 14 residues. V lost 4 bases and J 2 bases, leaving 12 bases between the germline ends. The V gene's germline CDR1 is SGHTA and CDR2 FQGNSA. CDR3 coding DNA: TGTGCCAGCAGCTCGTCCGGGAGAGCCTACGAGCAGTACTTC. Translation: CASSSSGRAYEQYF.

The chain links TRBV20-1 to TRBJ2-5; D is perhaps TRBD1 (6 bases). This CDR3 region has 13 residues. Germline CDR1 and CDR2: DFQATT and SNEGSKA (reference sequence). Trimming pared 3 bases from V and 1 base from J, leaving 9 bases between. The chain's CDR3 is CSARDSIQETQYF. DNA of the CDR3: TGCAGTGCTAGGGACAGTATCCAAGAGACCCAGTACTTC.

The chain employs TRBV7-3 and TRBJ1-6; D might be TRBD1 (6 bases). The germline V and J ends were trimmed by 0 bases and 7 bases, with 13 bases remaining between them. Germline assignment: CDR1 SGHTA and CDR2 FQGTGA. CDR3 length: 16 residues. This CDR3 reads CASSLTGAGSNSPLHF. The CDR3 DNA is TGTGCCAGCAGCTTAACGGGGGCAGGGTCGAATTCACCCCTCCACTTT.

This clonotype was observed many times. This chain connects TRBV7-2 to TRBJ2-7; 7 bases match TRBD1. Trimming removed 0 bases from V and 6 bases from J; junction bases left unmatched: 8. This CDR3 region has 15 residues. In germline, CDR1 is SGHTA, CDR2 FQGNSA. The CDR3 region has the DNA TGTGCCAGCAGCTTAGCCAGACAGGGCCCTTTCGAGCAGTACTTC. Residues: CASSLARQGPFEQYF.

The chain recombines TRBV5-1 with TRBJ2-3; the D is unclear. The CDR3 consists of 13 residues. Germline lookup yields CDR1 SGHRS and CDR2 YFSETQ. The germline V and J ends were trimmed by 0 bases and 2 bases, with 4 bases remaining between them. The CDR3 nucleotides are TGCGCCAGCAGCTTGGAGGTCACAGATACGCAGTATTTT. Amino acid sequence: CASSLEVTDTQYF.

This clonotype was found many times. The J gene is TRBJ2-7, the V gene TRBV10-3, with TRBD2 as a possible D gene (5 bases). From germline, CDR1 is ENHRY and CDR2 SYGVKD. This CDR3 has 14 residues. V shed 4 bases and J shed 2 bases, with 12 bases lying between them. Here the CDR3 reads CAISATGSAYEQYF. Written as DNA, the CDR3 is TGTGCCATCAGTGCGACGGGATCCGCCTACGAGCAGTACTTC.

The chain carries TRBV6-5 and TRBJ1-2; D may be TRBD1 (6 bases). Germline CDR1 is MNHEY and CDR2 is SVGAGI. V lost 2 bases and J 2 bases, leaving 12 bases between the germline ends. This CDR3 is built from 15 residues. CDR3 amino acids: CASSYGGAENYGYTF. In DNA form, the CDR3 reads TGTGCCAGCAGTTACGGGGGCGCAGAAAACTATGGCTACACCTTC.

The table lists this clonotype with many counts. The CDR3 is CATSDRTEQFF. CDR3 DNA: TGTGCCACCAGTGACCGGACAGAGCAGTTCTTC. This chain joins TRBV24-1 and TRBJ2-1; weak D call: TRBD1 (5 bases). V was cut by 4 bases and J by 10 bases, with 7 bases left in between. Looked up from germline, CDR1 is KGHDR and CDR2 is SFDVKD. The CDR3 length is 11 residues.